The clone carrying this TCR beta chain was seen a few times. 60 Vbeta and 13 Jbeta primers were used in PCR. Here immunoSEQ multiplex PCR was the method, and the copy in TCRdb shows in-frame clones only, minus some. Here the sample spans about 180,000 clones, 70% to 75% being singletons. This entry comes from a study of cytomegalovirus exposure and HLA in healthy donors. This receptor was identified in a male donor in good health and CMV-seronegative. What was sequenced was PBMCs.

The CDR3 sequence: CASSFGNEKLFF. The CDR3 DNA reads as TGTGCCAGCAGCTTCGGGAATGAAAAACTGTTTTTT. This rearrangement joins TRBV7-9 to TRBJ1-4, with D hard to call. The CDR3 has 12 residues. Deletions cut 3 bases from V and 5 bases from J, with 4 bases between. CDR1 SEHNR and CDR2 FQNEAQ come from the germline V gene (reference sequence).